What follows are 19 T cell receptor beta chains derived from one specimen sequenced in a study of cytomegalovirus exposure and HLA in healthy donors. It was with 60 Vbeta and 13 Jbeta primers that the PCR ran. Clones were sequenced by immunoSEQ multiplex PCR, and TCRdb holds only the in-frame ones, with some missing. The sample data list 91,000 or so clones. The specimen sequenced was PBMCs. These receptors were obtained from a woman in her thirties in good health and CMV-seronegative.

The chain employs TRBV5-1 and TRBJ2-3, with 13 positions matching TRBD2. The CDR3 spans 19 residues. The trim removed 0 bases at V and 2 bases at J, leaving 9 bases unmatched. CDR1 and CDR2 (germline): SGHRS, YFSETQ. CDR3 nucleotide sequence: TGCGCCAGCAGCTTGGCTCAGACTAGCGGGGGGTTGGTCACAGATACGCAGTATTTT. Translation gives CASSLAQTSGGLVTDTQYF.

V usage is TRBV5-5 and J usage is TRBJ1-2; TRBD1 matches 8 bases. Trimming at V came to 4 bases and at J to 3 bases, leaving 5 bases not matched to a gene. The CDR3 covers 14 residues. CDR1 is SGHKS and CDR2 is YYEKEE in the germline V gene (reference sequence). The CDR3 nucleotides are TGTGCCAGCAGCCTATCACAGGGGGACTATGGCTACACCTTC. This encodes CASSLSQGDYGYTF.

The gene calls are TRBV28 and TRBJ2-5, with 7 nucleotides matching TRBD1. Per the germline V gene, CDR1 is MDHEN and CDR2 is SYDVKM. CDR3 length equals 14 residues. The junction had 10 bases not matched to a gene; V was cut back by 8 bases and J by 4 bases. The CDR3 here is CASVPGQRIETQYF. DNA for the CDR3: TGTGCCAGCGTCCCGGGACAGAGAATAGAGACCCAGTACTTC.

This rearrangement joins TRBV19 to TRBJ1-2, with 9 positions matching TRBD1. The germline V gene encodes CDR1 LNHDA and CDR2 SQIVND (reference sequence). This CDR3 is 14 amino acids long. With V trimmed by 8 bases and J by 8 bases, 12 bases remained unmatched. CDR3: CASSSRTGARGYTF. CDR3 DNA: TGTGCCAGTTCGTCGAGGACAGGGGCTCGAGGCTACACCTTC.

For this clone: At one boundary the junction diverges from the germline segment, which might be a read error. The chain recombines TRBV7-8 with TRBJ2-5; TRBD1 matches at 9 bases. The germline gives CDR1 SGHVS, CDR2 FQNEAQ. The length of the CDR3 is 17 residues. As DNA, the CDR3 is TGTGCCAGCACCTTAATGGGGCGGACAGGGGTCGGAGAGACCCAGTACTTC. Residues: CASTLMGRTGVGETQYF.

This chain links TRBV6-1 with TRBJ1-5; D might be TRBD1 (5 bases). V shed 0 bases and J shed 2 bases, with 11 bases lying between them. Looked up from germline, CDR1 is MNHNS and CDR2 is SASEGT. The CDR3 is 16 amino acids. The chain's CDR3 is CASSEASGSGNQPQHF. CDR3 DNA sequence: TGTGCCAGCAGTGAAGCGTCAGGGTCTGGCAATCAGCCCCAGCATTTT.

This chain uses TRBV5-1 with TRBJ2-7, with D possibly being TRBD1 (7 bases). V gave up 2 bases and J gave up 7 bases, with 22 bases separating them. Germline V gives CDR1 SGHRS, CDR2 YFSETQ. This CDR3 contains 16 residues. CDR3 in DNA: TGCGCCAGCAGCTTTTCGACAGGGAGGCCTTTTGGGGAGCAGTACTTC. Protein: CASSFSTGRPFGEQYF.

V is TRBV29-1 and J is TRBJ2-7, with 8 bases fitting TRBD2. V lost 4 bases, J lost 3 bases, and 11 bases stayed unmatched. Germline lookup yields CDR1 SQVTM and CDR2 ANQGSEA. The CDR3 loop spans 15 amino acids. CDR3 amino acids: CSVGVAGPFGYEQYF. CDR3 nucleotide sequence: TGCAGCGTTGGGGTAGCGGGACCGTTCGGCTACGAGCAGTACTTC.

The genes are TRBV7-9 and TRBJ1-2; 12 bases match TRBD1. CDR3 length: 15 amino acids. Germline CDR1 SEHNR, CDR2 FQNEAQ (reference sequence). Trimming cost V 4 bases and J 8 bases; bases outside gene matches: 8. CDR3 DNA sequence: TGTGCCAGCAGCTCTTCCCGGGACAGGGGGCAAGGCTACACCTTC. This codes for CASSSSRDRGQGYTF.

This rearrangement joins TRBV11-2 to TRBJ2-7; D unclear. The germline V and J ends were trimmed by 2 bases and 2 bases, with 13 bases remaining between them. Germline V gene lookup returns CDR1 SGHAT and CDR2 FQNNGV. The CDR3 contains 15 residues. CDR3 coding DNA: TGTGCCAGCAGCTTATCCCCGGTACAGCCCTACGAGCAGTACTTC. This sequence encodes CASSLSPVQPYEQYF.

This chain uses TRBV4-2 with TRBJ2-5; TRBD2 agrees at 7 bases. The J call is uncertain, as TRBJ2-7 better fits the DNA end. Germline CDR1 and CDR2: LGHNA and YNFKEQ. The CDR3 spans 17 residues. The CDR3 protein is CASSQRRGGGYSYEQYF. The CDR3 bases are TGTGCCAGCAGCCAAAGACGGGGCGGGGGTTACTCCTACGAGCAGTACTTC.

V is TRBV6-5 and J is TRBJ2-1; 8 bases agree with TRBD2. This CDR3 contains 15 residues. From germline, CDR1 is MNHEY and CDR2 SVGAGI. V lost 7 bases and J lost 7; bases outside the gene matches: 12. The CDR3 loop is CASTPRTSFKNEQFF. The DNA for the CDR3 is TGTGCCAGCACCCCACGGACTAGCTTTAAGAATGAGCAGTTCTTC.

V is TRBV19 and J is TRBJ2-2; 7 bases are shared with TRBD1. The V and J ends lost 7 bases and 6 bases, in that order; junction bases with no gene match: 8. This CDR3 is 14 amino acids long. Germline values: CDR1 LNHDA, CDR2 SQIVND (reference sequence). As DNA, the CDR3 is TGTGCCAGTACTATGCGACAGGGTTCCGGGGAGCTGTTTTTT. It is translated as CASTMRQGSGELFF. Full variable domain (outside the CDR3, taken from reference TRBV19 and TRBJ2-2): DGGITQSPKYLFRKEGQNVTLSCEQNLNHDAMYWYRQDPGQGLRLIYYSQIVNDFQKGDIAEGYSVSREKKESFPLTVTSAQKNPTAFYLCASTMRQGSGELFFGEGSRLTVL.

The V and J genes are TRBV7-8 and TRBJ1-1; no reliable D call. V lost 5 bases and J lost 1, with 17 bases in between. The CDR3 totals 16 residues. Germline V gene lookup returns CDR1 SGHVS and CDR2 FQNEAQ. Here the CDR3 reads CASSRRGLMKNTEAFF. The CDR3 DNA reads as TGTGCCAGCAGCAGGAGAGGCTTGATGAAGAACACTGAAGCTTTCTTT.

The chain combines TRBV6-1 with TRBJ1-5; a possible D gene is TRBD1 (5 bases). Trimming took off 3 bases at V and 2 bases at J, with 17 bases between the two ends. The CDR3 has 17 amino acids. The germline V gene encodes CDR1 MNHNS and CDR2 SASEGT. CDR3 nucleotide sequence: TGTGCCAGCAGTGACGGGGTGGGGGGTAAAGGCAATCAGCCCCAGCATTTT. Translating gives CASSDGVGGKGNQPQHF.

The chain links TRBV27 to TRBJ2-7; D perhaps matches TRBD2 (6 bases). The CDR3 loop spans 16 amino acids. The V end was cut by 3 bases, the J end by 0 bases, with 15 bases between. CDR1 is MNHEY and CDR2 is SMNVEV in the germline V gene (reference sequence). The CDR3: CASSFLPSAYSYEQYF. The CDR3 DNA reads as TGTGCCAGCAGTTTTTTGCCTAGCGCATACTCCTACGAGCAGTACTTC.

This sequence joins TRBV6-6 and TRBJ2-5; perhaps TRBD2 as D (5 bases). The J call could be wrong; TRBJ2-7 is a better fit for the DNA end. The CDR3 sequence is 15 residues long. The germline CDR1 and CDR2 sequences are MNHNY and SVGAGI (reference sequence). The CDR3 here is CASSRAGPGSLEQYF. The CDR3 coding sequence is TGTGCCAGCAGCCGCGCAGGCCCTGGGAGCCTCGAGCAGTACTTC.

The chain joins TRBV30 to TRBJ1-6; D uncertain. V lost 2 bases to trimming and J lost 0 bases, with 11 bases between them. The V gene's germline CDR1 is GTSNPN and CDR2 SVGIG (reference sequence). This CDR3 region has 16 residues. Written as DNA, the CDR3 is TGTGCCTGGAGTAGAAAAGGGAGCTCCTATAATTCACCCCTCCACTTT. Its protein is CAWSRKGSSYNSPLHF.

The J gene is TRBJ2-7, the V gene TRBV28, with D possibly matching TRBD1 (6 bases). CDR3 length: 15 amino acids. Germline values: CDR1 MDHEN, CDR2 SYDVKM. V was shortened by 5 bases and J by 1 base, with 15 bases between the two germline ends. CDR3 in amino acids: CASSPPGAPSYEQYF. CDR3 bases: TGTGCCAGCAGTCCCCCAGGGGCGCCTTCCTACGAGCAGTACTTC.